The rows below give T cell receptor beta chains drawn from one sample of a study of patients and donors after allogeneic stem cell transplantation. TCRdb re-called the RT-PCR reads through MiXCR, storing one row per CDR3 protein. The sample includes a few hundred thousand distinct CDR3 sequences, roughly 14% of them seen just once. The sample taken for sequencing was blood, either unsorted or a sorted T cell fraction (not recorded which). These receptors were taken from a human donor who was either an allogeneic HSCT recipient or a stem cell or donor lymphocyte infusion donor (not recorded which). It is not recorded whose cells these are; they may come from a transplant donor. The CDR3 runs from the conserved cysteine through the conserved F or W. D genes are given only for firm matches. Not every row has a clone size; where given, it reads once, few, many or a size class.

D	V	size	J	length	DNA	CDR3
TRBD2	TRBV4-3	many	TRBJ2-2	17	TGCGCCAGCAGCCAAGATAATTTAGCGGGGGCCGCCGGGGAGCTGTTTTTT	CASSQDNLAGAAGELFF
NA	TRBV9	many	TRBJ2-2	16	TGTGCCAGCAGCGTAGGAAGCGAGGCGGTAACCGGGGAGCTGTTTTTT	CASSVGSEAVTGELFF
TRBD1	TRBV3-1	many	TRBJ1-1	16	TGTGCCAGCAGCCAAGAAAACAGGGGGCCGGTGACTGAAGCTTTCTTT	CASSQENRGPVTEAFF
NA	TRBV20-1	many	TRBJ2-3	16	TGCAGTGCTGGGGGGGGGCGAGGTAGGGTTGCAGATACGCAGTATTTT	CSAGGGRGRVADTQYF
TRBD1	TRBV7-9	NA	TRBJ1-1	14	TGTGCCAGCAGCTTAGCGGGACAGGGACTTGAAGCTTTCTTT	CASSLAGQGLEAFF
TRBD1	TRBV5-6	NA	TRBJ1-6	14	TGTGCCAGCAGCATACCGGGACAGATCTCACCCCTCCACTTT	CASSIPGQISPLHF
NA	TRBV2	few	TRBJ2-7	13	TGTGCCAGCATCGGGGTGAATGCCTACGAGCAGTACTTC	CASIGVNAYEQYF
TRBD1	TRBV11-2	NA	TRBJ2-7	19	TGTGCCAGCAGCTTCCGACAGGGGTTGAACCAGGATCCCAACTACGAGCAGTACTTC	CASSFRQGLNQDPNYEQYF
NA	TRBV6-5	many	TRBJ2-1	17	TGTGCCAGCAGTTCCGGAGCTCTCGCCAAGGCGTACAATGAGCAGTTCTTC	CASSSGALAKAYNEQFF
NA	TRBV13	NA	TRBJ2-3	14	TGTGCCAGCAGCATCTCCGGCTACACAGATACGCAGTATTTT	CASSISGYTDTQYF
NA	TRBV12-3/TRBV12-4	many	TRBJ2-5	13	TGTGCCAGCAGTTCAGTGTGGGAGGAGACCCAGTACTTC	CASSSVWEETQYF
TRBD1	TRBV5-5	many	TRBJ1-2	16	TGTGCCAGCAGCTTCGGACAGGGTGGGCCTAACTATGGCTACACCTTC	CASSFGQGGPNYGYTF
NA	TRBV7-2	few	TRBJ2-1	15	TGTGCCAGCAGCTTAGTGGGGAGTGCGGGGAATGAGCAGTTCTTC	CASSLVGSAGNEQFF
NA	TRBV20-1	many	TRBJ2-7	11	TGCAGTGGTCGGGTTGCAAGAGAGCAGTACTTC	CSGRVAREQYF
TRBD2	TRBV29-1	NA	TRBJ2-1	14	TGCAGCGTTGTGGATAGCGGGAGTATGAATGAGCAGTTCTTC	CSVVDSGSMNEQFF
TRBD1	TRBV20-1	few	TRBJ1-5	15	TGCAGTGCCAGTATACAGGGGGCAAACAATCAGCCCCAGCATTTT	CSASIQGANNQPQHF
NA	TRBV6-5	few	TRBJ1-2	14	TGTGCCAGCAGTTTGACAGACCCGAGTTATGGCTACACCTTC	CASSLTDPSYGYTF
NA	TRBV4-2	few	TRBJ1-1	15	TGTGCCAGCAGCCAAGAAGGCAGGCCTAACACTGAAGCTTTCTTT	CASSQEGRPNTEAFF
NA	TRBV15	NA	TRBJ2-1	14	TGTGCCACCAGCAGAGAAGCGGGTTGGAATGAGCAGTTCTTC	CATSREAGWNEQFF
TRBD1	TRBV29-1	NA	TRBJ2-1	13	TGCAGCGGGGGACAGGTAGCCTACAATGAGCAGTTCTTC	CSGGQVAYNEQFF
TRBD1	TRBV9	NA	TRBJ2-5	16	TGTGCCAGCAGCGTAGGAGAAGGGGGCAGTCAGGAGACCCAGTACTTC	CASSVGEGGSQETQYF
NA	TRBV27	NA	TRBJ2-7	12	TGTGCCAGCAGGGACAGTTACTACGAGCAGTACTTC	CASRDSYYEQYF
NA	TRBV6-5	few	TRBJ1-5	15	TGTGCCAGCAGTTACACACATGACTCCAATCAGCCCCAGCATTTT	CASSYTHDSNQPQHF
NA	TRBV27	NA	TRBJ2-7	12	TGTGCCAGCAGTTCGGGTGGGGCCCTCCAGTACTTC	CASSSGGALQYF
NA	TRBV7-2	NA	TRBJ1-2	15	TGTGCCAGCAGTCCCAACCAAGCCGGGCCCGGTGGCTACACCTTC	CASSPNQAGPGGYTF
TRBD1	TRBV15	few	TRBJ2-7	15	TGTGCCACCAGCAGAGACCGGGACAGGGGTTACGAGCAGTACTTC	CATSRDRDRGYEQYF
TRBD2	TRBV4-3	few	TRBJ2-1	17	TGCGCCAGCAGCCCCGGGCCGGGACTAGCAGTGTACAATGAGCAGTTCTTC	CASSPGPGLAVYNEQFF
TRBD1	TRBV28	NA	TRBJ1-5	13	TGTGCCAGTACTCCCACCGGGACAGCCCTTTTACATTTT	CASTPTGTALLHF
NA	TRBV7-2	NA	TRBJ1-1	15	TGTGCCAGCAGCTTAGTCGGCCAAATGAACACTGAAGCTTTCTTT	CASSLVGQMNTEAFF
TRBD1	TRBV13	many	TRBJ1-3	14	TGTGCCAGCAGCCCGACAGGGTCAGGAAACACCATATATTTT	CASSPTGSGNTIYF
TRBD2	TRBV30	few	TRBJ2-7	19	TGTGCCTGGAGTGTATCTGCCCCGGGACTAGCGGGGCCCGACTACGAGCAGTACTTC	CAWSVSAPGLAGPDYEQYF
NA	TRBV6-5	once	TRBJ2-2	16	TGTGCCAGCAGTTACGGTGGGAGTTTTAACACCGGGGAGCTGTTTTTT	CASSYGGSFNTGELFF
NA	TRBV20-1	few	TRBJ1-5	13	TGCAGTGCTAGAGTCCCTGGGAATCAGCCCCAGCATTTT	CSARVPGNQPQHF
TRBD2	TRBV20-1	few	TRBJ2-5	15	TGCAGTGCCCAGGGGGCTAGCGGGAGGTCAGAGACCCAGTACTTC	CSAQGASGRSETQYF